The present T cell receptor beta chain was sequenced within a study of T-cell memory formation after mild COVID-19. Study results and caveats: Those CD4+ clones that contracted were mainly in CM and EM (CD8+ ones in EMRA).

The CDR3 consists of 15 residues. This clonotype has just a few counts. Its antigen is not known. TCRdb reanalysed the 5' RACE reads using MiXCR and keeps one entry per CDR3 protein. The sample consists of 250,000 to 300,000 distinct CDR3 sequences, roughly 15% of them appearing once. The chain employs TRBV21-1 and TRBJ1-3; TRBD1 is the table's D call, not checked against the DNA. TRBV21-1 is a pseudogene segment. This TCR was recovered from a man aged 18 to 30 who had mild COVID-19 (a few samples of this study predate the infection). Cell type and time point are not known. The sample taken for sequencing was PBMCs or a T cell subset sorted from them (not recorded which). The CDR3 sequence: CASSRDRGSGNTIYF. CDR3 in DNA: TGTGCCAGCAGCCGAGACAGGGGTTCAGGAAACACCATATATTTT.